This TCR beta chain was recorded in a study of T cells after yellow fever vaccination. Overall study context: SMART-Seq v4 Ultra Low Input prepared the low-cell-number fractions. General study points: The study noted that FACS-sorted repertoires could contain abundant clonotypes contaminating from the bulk population. Most clones from primary vaccination were detected again post-booster (about 95% CD4, around 88% CD8).

TCRdb reprocessed the 5' RACE reads via MiXCR and lists one record per CDR3 protein. The data show approximately 260,000 distinct CDR3 sequences, approximately 13% seen once. In regard to this clonotype: What it binds is not known.

Trimming took off 2 bases at V and 5 bases at J, with 24 bases between the two ends. Germline lookup yields CDR1 DFQATT and CDR2 SNEGSKA (reference sequence). This CDR3 spans 17 amino acids. This TCR was sampled from a man under 40 who received the YFV17D yellow fever vaccine. Sample: CD4+ T cells sorted from PBMCs, taken 45 days after the yellow fever booster vaccination. The chain has TRBV20-1 and TRBJ2-5, with D tentatively TRBD1 or TRBD2 (5 bases each). The CDR3 DNA follows: TGCAGTGCTAGACCCTTCCACAAGGGGACGACGAGGGAGACCCAGTACTTC. The encoded protein is CSARPFHKGTTRETQYF.